This T cell receptor beta chain emerged from a study of CD8+ T cells in alopecia areata. Sequencing templates came from extracted RNA that was reverse transcribed into cDNA. TCRdb's copy holds only in-frame clones and misses some; the assay was immunoSEQ multiplex PCR. The table has 190,000 or so clones, 55% to 75% seen once. Treatment indicated: oral pan-JAK inhibitor, 5-10 mg twice daily. The study team obtained lesional scalp punch biopsies and peripheral blood from alopecia areata patients. Worth noting for this clone: Its antigen remains unidentified.

Study results and limitations: It was observed that many expanded lesional clones persisted in scalp and blood during tofacitinib. Elevated clonality characterized lesional scalp relative to normal scalp, particularly in alopecia totalis/universalis.

Sequencing was performed on CD4+ T cells sorted from blood, taken at week 24, from a patient treated with tofacitinib. This TCR derives from a human donor with alopecia areata.

CDR3 coding DNA: TGCGCCAGCAGCTTGTTCCAAGAGACCCAGTACTTC. Amino acid sequence: CASSLFQETQYF. V is TRBV5-1 and J is TRBJ2-5; D not certain. The CDR3 is 12 residues long. V lost 1 base and J 1 base, leaving 2 bases between the germline ends. Germline CDR1 is SGHRS and CDR2 is YFSETQ.